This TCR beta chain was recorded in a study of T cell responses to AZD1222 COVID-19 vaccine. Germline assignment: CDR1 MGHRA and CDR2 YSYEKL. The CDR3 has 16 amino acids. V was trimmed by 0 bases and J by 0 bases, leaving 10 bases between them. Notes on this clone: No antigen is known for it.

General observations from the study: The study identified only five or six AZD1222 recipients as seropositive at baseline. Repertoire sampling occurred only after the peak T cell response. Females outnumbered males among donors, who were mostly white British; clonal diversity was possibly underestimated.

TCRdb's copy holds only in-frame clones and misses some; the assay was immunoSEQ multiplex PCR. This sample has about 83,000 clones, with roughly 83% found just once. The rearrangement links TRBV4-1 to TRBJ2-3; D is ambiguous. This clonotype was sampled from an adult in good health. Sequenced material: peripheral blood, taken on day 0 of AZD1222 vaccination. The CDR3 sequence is CASSQDRRSSTDTQYF. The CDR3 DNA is TGCGCCAGCAGCCAAGACCGGCGGTCTAGCACAGATACGCAGTATTTT.